This is a list of T cell receptor beta chains from one sample in a study of T-cell memory formation after mild COVID-19. TCRdb reanalysed the 5' RACE reads using MiXCR and keeps one entry per CDR3 protein. The sample includes hundreds of thousands of distinct CDR3 sequences, roughly 25% of them seen just once. Sequencing was performed on PBMCs or a T cell subset sorted from them (not recorded which). Source of these receptors: an adult woman who had mild COVID-19 (a few samples of this study predate the infection). Cell type and time point are not known. CDR3s include the opening cysteine and the closing phenylalanine or tryptophan. The D gene is left open where the match is weak. Size is omitted from some rows. Given values are once, few, many or a class for expanded clones.

clone_size: few; cdr3_length: 15; j_call: TRBJ2-3; d_call: TRBD2; v_call: TRBV7-2; cdr3_nt: TGTGCCAGCAGACCTAGCGGGAGAGAAGGAGATACGCAGTATTTT; cdr3_aa: CASRPSGREGDTQYF
clone_size: .; cdr3_length: 15; j_call: TRBJ2-7; d_call: TRBD1; v_call: TRBV4-1; cdr3_nt: TGCGCCAGCAGCCAAGATCCCGGGGGACAGGACGAGCAGTACTTC; cdr3_aa: CASSQDPGGQDEQYF
clone_size: .; cdr3_length: 11; j_call: TRBJ2-1; d_call: .; v_call: TRBV7-9; cdr3_nt: TGTGCCAGCAGGGGACCGTATGAGCAGTTCTTC; cdr3_aa: CASRGPYEQFF
clone_size: few; cdr3_length: 17; j_call: TRBJ2-1; d_call: TRBD2; v_call: TRBV4-2; cdr3_nt: TGTGCCAGCAGCCAAGAGGCGGGACTAGTATCCCGTGGTGAGCAGTTCTTC; cdr3_aa: CASSQEAGLVSRGEQFF
clone_size: many; cdr3_length: 12; j_call: TRBJ1-1; d_call: .; v_call: TRBV19; cdr3_nt: TGTGCCAGTAGTAAGGGTTACACTGAAGCTTTCTTT; cdr3_aa: CASSKGYTEAFF
clone_size: .; cdr3_length: 13; j_call: TRBJ2-7; d_call: .; v_call: TRBV20-1; cdr3_nt: TGCAGTGCTACAGCATACAACTCCTACGAGCAGTACTTC; cdr3_aa: CSATAYNSYEQYF
clone_size: few; cdr3_length: 14; j_call: TRBJ2-5; d_call: .; v_call: TRBV7-2; cdr3_nt: TGTGCCAGCAGCTTAGCCTTTGTGGGGGAGACCCAGTACTTC; cdr3_aa: CASSLAFVGETQYF
clone_size: .; cdr3_length: 18; j_call: TRBJ2-1; d_call: .; v_call: TRBV6-2/TRBV6-3; cdr3_nt: TGTGCCAGCAGTTACCACAGGGCCTTTCTTACGTCCTACAATGAGCAGTTCTTC; cdr3_aa: CASSYHRAFLTSYNEQFF
clone_size: few; cdr3_length: 17; j_call: TRBJ1-1; d_call: .; v_call: TRBV29-1; cdr3_nt: TGCAGCGTTGAAGTTTTTTCCAGGGGCGGGACGAACACTGAAGCTTTCTTT; cdr3_aa: CSVEVFSRGGTNTEAFF
clone_size: .; cdr3_length: 14; j_call: TRBJ2-3; d_call: TRBD2; v_call: TRBV7-6; cdr3_nt: TGTGCCAGCACCGTTAGCGGGGGGGCAGATACGCAGTATTTT; cdr3_aa: CASTVSGGADTQYF
clone_size: .; cdr3_length: 14; j_call: TRBJ1-1; d_call: .; v_call: TRBV30; cdr3_nt: TGTGCCTGGGGCAATAATTTAAGGGACACTGAAGCTTTCTTT; cdr3_aa: CAWGNNLRDTEAFF
clone_size: many; cdr3_length: 12; j_call: TRBJ2-7; d_call: .; v_call: TRBV28; cdr3_nt: TGTGCCAGCAGTTTGCGAGGGCGCGAGCAGTACTTC; cdr3_aa: CASSLRGREQYF